This T cell receptor beta chain stems from a study of CD4 T cells in relation to SARS-CoV-2 and coronaviruses (TCRdb year 2021). Context from the whole study: Across all 12 patients in the full convalescent cohort, ages ranged from 21 to 72 years, with a median of 38. The roughly 12 convalescent patients included 8 males and 4 females; two subjects were Hispanic. Samples from three pre-COVID donors and the naive versus memory experiments were sequenced with the Adaptive Biotechnologies TCR-sequencing kit; other data were Illumina-based. The study assessed, at the TCR clonotype level, memory CD4+ T cell crossreactivity between SARS-CoV-2 and common cold coronavirus spike proteins. A different, Illumina-based TCR-beta assay was used to sequence expansion assays from other donors in the study. Shared crossreactive spike epitopes were mapped to their HLA restriction using patient-derived lymphoblastoid cell lines.

Findings and caveats that apply to the study as a whole: Sequencing of naive versus memory cells indicated that the assay detects memory recall responses, not primary responses primed during culture. Compared with monoreactive clones, crossreactive clones had significantly weaker SARS-CoV-2-driven expansion, a result consistent with antigenic imprinting. The study was constrained by small numbers of patients and of tested TCRs. Memory CD4+ clonotypes crossrecognizing SARS-CoV-2 and at least one common cold coronavirus spike were found in about 61% of donors. Because the crossreactivity analysis focused on spike protein, crossreactivity against other viral proteins was not assessed. Because no donor provided both pre-pandemic and post-infection samples, tracing the source of pre-existing responses was limited.

Uncultured naive and memory CD4+ T cell DNA received deep-resolution immunoSEQ TCR-beta sequencing. For the original study's pipeline: Preprocessing removed nonproductive sequences and CDR3s not starting with C, not ending with F or W, or shorter than 7 amino acids. Cultured and uncultured naive and memory CD4+ repertoires were searched for CDR3s previously identified as spike- and CEF-reactive. Pairwise Levenshtein distance, computed with the stringdist R package after three terminal residues were trimmed from each end, was used as the measure of CDR3 homology. TCRdb took over this immuneACCESS table, retaining in-frame rearrangements with V and J assigned. Such tables are incomplete; in checked studies, under half of the missing clones stem from an unresolved V gene, and the remainder is unexplained. V and J calls and clone size are copied from that table; D and trimming were computed from the DNA. This sample holds 30,000 to 45,000 clones; approximately 87% were observed only once. The ten largest clones take up about a tenth of the sample.

Worth noting for this clone: Its antigen is currently not known. Per-base quality was not reported, and no clone a single base away is much larger than it.

Naive and memory CD4+ T cells were separated from cryopreserved PBMCs through CD4 enrichment, which was followed by EasySep naive CD4+ T cell enrichment. Ficoll-Paque PLUS gradient centrifugation was used to isolate PBMCs from either whole blood or leukapheresis product. PBMCs were either used fresh in the expansion assay or cryopreserved at -140 degrees C. The QIAamp Micro DNA Kit was used to extract genomic DNA from the CD4+ T cells. The CDR3 runs 16 residues from the cysteine to the phenylalanine. Only CDR3 DNA is held: 48 bases, read in frame from base 1. Taken from the germline V gene (reference sequence), the CDR1 and CDR2 loops are LNHDA and SQIVND. After removal of 4 bases from V and 4 bases from J, the junction retains 7 bases not matched to a gene.

The sequenced material came from memory CD4+ T cells from PBMCs. Reading the label with the study, this specimen's cell subset or site is: memory (non-naive) CD4+ T cells. The clonotype comes from an adult with COVID-19. This chain is built from TRBV19 and TRBJ2-5; 12 central nucleotides agree with TRBD2. CDR3 loop: CASSKPSGGATETQYF. The base sequence is TGTGCCAGTAGTAAACCTAGCGGGGGGGCCACAGAGACCCAGTACTTC.